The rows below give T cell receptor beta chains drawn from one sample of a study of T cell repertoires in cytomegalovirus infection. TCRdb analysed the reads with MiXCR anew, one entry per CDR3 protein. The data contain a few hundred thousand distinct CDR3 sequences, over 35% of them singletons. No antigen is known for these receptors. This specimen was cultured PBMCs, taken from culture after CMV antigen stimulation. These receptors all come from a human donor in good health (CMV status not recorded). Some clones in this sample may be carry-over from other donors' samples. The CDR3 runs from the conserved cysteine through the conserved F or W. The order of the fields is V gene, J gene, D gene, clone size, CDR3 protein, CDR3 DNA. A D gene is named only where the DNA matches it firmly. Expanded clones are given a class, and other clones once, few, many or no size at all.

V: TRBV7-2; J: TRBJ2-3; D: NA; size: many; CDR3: CASSRNRGTDTQYF; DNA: TGTGCCAGCAGCAGAAATAGAGGCACAGATACGCAGTATTTT
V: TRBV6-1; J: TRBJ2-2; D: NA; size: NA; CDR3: CASSEARMEDLTGELFF; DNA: TGTGCCAGCAGTGAAGCGCGGATGGAGGACTTAACCGGGGAGCTGTTTTTT
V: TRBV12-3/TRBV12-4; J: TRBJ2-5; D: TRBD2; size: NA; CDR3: CASRSSSGSWETQYF; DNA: TGTGCCAGCAGGTCGTCTAGCGGGAGTTGGGAGACCCAGTACTTC
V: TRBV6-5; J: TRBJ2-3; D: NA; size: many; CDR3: CASTRQGGNTQYF; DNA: TGTGCCAGCACCAGACAGGGCGGGAATACGCAGTATTTT
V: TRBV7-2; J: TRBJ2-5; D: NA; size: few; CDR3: CASNYRGAVGTQYF; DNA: TGTGCCAGCAACTACCGGGGGGCGGTGGGTACCCAGTACTTC
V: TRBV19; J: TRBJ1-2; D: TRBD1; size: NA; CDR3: CASSTGDRDFYGYTF; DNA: TGTGCCAGTAGTACCGGTGACAGGGATTTCTATGGCTACACCTTC
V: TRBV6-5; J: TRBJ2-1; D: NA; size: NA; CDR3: CASSYSRLKDEQFF; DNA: TGTGCCAGCAGTTACTCGCGACTTAAAGATGAGCAGTTCTTC
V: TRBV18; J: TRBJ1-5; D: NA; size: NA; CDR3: CASSPNTLNSNQPQHF; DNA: TGTGCCAGCTCACCAAACACACTCAATAGCAATCAGCCCCAGCATTTT
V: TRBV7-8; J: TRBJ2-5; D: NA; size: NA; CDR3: CASSYTIRKTQYF; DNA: TGTGCCAGCAGTTACACGATCAGGAAGACCCAGTACTTC
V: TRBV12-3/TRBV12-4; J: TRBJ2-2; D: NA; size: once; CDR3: CASSSRNYGAGELFF; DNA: TGTGCCAGCAGTTCCCGAAATTACGGCGCCGGGGAGCTGTTTTTT
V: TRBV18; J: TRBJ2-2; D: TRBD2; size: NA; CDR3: CASSRTGLPPPGELFF; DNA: TGTGCCAGCTCACGTACGGGACTACCGCCGCCCGGGGAGCTGTTTTTT
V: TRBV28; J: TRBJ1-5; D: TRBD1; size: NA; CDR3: CASSFSLSGGRAPQHF; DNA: TGTGCCAGCAGTTTTTCTCTTTCAGGGGGGAGGGCGCCCCAGCATTTT
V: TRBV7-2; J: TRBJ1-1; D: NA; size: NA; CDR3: CASSHGLLGLGTEAFF; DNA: TGTGCCAGCAGCCACGGACTCCTTGGGTTGGGAACTGAAGCTTTCTTT
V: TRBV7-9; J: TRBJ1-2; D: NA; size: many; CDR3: CASSFGVGVDYGYTF; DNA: TGTGCCAGCAGCTTTGGGGTAGGGGTTGACTATGGCTACACCTTC
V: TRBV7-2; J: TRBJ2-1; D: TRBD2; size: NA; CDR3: CASSRSGSGSYNEQFF; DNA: TGTGCCAGCAGCCGTAGCGGGAGCGGATCCTACAATGAGCAGTTCTTC
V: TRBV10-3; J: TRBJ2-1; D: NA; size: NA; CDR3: CAISESPGNEQFF; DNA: TGTGCCATCAGTGAATCGCCGGGCAATGAGCAGTTCTTC
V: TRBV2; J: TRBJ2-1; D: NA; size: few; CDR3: CASSVLVSEQFF; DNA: TGTGCCAGCAGTGTTCTTGTGAGTGAGCAGTTCTTC
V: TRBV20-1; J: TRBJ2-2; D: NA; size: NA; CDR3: CSAESVELANTGELFF; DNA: TGCAGTGCGGAGAGTGTTGAACTCGCGAACACCGGGGAGCTGTTTTTT
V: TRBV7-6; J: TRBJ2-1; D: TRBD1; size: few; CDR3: CASSFEQGALNEQFF; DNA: TGTGCCAGCAGCTTTGAACAGGGGGCCTTAAATGAGCAGTTCTTC
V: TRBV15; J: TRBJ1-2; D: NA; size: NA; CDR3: CATSRGSGDKPYGYTF; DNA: TGTGCCACCAGCAGAGGGTCCGGGGACAAGCCGTATGGCTACACCTTC
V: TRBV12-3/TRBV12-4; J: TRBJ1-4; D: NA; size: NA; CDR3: CASSNSGGRGSTNEKLFF; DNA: TGTGCCAGCAGCAATAGTGGGGGGAGGGGGTCGACTAATGAAAAACTGTTTTTT
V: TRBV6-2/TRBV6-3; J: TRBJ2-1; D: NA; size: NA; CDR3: CASYWWGRPNEQFF; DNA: TGTGCCAGCTACTGGTGGGGCAGACCCAATGAGCAGTTCTTC
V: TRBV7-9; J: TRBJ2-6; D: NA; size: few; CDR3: CASGGSGANVLTF; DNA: TGTGCCAGCGGCGGCTCTGGGGCCAACGTCCTGACTTTC
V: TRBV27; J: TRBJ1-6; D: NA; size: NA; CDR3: CASSLQDSDSPLHF; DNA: TGTGCCAGCAGTTTACAGGACAGCGATTCACCCCTCCACTTT